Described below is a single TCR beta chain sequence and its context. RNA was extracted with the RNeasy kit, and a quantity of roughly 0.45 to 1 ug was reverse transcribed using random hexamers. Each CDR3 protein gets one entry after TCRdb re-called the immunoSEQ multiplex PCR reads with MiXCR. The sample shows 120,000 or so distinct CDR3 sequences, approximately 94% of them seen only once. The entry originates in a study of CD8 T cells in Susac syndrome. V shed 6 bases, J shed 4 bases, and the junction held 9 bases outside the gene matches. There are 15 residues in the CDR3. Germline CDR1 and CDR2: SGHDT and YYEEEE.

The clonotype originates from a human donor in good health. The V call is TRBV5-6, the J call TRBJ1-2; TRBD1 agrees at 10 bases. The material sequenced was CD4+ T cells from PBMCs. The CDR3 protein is CASKPDRGQGYGYTF. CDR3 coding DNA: TGTGCCAGCAAACCAGACAGGGGGCAGGGCTATGGCTACACCTTC.